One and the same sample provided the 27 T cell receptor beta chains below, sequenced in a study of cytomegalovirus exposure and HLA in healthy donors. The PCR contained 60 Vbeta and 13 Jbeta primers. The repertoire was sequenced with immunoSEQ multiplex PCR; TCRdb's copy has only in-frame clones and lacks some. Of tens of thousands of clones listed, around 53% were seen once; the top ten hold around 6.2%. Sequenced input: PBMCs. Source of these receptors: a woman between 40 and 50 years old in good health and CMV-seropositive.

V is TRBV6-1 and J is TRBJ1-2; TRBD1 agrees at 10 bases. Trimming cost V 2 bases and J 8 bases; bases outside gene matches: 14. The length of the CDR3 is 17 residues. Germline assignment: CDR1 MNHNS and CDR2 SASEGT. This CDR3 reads CASSESGTGATHKGYTF. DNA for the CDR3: TGTGCCAGCAGTGAATCTGGGACAGGGGCTACCCATAAGGGCTACACCTTC.

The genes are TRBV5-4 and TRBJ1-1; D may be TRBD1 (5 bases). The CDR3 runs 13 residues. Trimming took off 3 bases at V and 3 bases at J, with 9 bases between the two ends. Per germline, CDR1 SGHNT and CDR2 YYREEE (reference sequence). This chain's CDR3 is CASSWGLDTEAFF. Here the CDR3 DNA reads TGTGCCAGCAGCTGGGGACTTGACACTGAAGCTTTCTTT.

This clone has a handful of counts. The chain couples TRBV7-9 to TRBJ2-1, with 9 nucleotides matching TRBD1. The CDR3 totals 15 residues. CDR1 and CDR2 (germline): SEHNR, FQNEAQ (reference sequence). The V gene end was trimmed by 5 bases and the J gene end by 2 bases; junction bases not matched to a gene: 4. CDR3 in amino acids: CASSMGQGTYNEQFF. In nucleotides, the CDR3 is TGTGCCAGCAGCATGGGACAGGGAACCTACAATGAGCAGTTCTTC.

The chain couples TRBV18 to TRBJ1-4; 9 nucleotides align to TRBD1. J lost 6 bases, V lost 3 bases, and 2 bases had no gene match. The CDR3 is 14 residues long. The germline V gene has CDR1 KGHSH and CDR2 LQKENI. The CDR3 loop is CASSPDRGDEKLFF. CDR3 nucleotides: TGTGCCAGCTCACCGGACAGGGGTGATGAAAAACTGTTTTTT.

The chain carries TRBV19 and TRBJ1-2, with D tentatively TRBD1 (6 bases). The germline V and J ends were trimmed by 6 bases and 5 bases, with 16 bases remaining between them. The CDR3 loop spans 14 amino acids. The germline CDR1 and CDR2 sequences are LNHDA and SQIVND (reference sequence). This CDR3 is CASRTPRGGYGYTF. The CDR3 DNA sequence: TGTGCCAGTAGGACTCCCAGGGGTGGATATGGCTACACCTTC.

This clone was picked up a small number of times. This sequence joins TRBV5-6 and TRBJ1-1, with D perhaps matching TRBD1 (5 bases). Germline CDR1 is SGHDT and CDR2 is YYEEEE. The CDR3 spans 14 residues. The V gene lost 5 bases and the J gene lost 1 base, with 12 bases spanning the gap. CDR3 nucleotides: TGTGCCAGCAGTCGTCAGGGAGGGAACACTGAAGCTTTCTTT. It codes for CASSRQGGNTEAFF.

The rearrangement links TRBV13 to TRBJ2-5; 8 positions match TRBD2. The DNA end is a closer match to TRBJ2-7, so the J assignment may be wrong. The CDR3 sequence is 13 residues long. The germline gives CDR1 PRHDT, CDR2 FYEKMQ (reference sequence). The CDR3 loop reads CASSREGAYEQYF. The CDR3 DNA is TGTGCCAGCAGCCGGGAGGGGGCCTACGAGCAGTACTTC.

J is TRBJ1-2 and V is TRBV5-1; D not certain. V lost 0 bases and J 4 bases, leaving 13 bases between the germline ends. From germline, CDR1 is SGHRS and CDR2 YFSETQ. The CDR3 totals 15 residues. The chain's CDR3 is CASSLDGEVAYGYTF. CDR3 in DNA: TGCGCCAGCAGCTTGGACGGGGAGGTGGCCTATGGCTACACCTTC.

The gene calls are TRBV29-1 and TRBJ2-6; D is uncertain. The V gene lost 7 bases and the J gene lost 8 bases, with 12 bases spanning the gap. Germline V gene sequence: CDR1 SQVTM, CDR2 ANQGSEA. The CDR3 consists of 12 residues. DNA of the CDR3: TGCAGCGGCGGCCCGGGTCCCAACGTCCTGACTTTC. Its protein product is CSGGPGPNVLTF.

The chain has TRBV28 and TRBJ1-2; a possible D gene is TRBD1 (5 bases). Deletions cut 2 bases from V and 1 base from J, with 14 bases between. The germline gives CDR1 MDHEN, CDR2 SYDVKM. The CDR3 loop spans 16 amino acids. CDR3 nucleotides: TGTGCCAGCAGTTTAAGTGGCAGGGTAAATAACTATGGCTACACCTTC. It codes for CASSLSGRVNNYGYTF.

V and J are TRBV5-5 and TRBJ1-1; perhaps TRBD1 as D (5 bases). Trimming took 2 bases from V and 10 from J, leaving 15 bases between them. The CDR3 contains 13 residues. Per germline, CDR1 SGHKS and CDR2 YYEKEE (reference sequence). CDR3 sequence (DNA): TGTGCCAGCAGCTTTTCGGGGGAAAAGGGAGCTTTCTTT. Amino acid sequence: CASSFSGEKGAFF.

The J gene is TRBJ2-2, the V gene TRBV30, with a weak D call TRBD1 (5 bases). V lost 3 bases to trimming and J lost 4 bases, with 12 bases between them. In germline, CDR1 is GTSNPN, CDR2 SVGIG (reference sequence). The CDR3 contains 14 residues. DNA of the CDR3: TGTGCCTGGAGGGTCAGGGATCGCACCGGGGAGCTGTTTTTT. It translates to CAWRVRDRTGELFF.

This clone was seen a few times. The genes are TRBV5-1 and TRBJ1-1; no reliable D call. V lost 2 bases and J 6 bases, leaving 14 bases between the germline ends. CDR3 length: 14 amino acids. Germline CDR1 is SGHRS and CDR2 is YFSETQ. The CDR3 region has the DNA TGCGCCAGCAGCTTAAACGTAGGGAGGGCTGAAGCTTTCTTT. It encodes CASSLNVGRAEAFF. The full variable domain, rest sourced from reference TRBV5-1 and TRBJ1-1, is KAGVTQTPRYLIKTRGQQVTLSCSPISGHRSVSWYQQTPGQGLQFLFEYFSETQRNKGNFPGRFSGRQFSNSRSEMNVSTLELGDSALYLCASSLNVGRAEAFFGQGTRLTVV.

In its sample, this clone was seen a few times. This CDR3 is CAISDNQNNYGYTF. The CDR3 region has the DNA TGTGCCATCAGTGATAATCAGAATAACTATGGCTACACCTTC. V usage is TRBV10-3 and J usage is TRBJ1-2; D remains ambiguous. Trimming shortened V by 3 bases and J by 1 base, and 9 bases separated the two germline ends. Germline CDR1 reads ENHRY; CDR2 reads SYGVKD. This CDR3 spans 14 amino acids.

The CDR3 DNA reads TGTGCCAGCAGTCCCCTAGCGGGGGCGGCAGATACGCAGTATTTT. Translating it yields CASSPLAGAADTQYF. This chain uses TRBV28 with TRBJ2-3; 10 bases are a match to TRBD2. This CDR3 is 15 amino acids long. J lost 4 bases, V lost 5 bases, and 6 bases had no gene match. CDR1 and CDR2 (germline): MDHEN, SYDVKM.

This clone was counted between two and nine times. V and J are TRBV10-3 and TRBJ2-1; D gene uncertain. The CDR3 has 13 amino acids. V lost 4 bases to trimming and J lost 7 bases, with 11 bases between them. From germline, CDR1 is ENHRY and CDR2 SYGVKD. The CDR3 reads CAISANGENEQFF. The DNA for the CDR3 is TGTGCCATCAGTGCGAACGGAGAAAATGAGCAGTTCTTC.

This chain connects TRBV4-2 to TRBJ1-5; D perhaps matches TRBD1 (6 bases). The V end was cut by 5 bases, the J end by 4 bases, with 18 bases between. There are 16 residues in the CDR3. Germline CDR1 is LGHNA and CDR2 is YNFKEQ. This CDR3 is CASSSYPPGANQPQHF. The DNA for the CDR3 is TGTGCCAGCAGCTCCTACCCCCCAGGGGCGAATCAGCCCCAGCATTTT.

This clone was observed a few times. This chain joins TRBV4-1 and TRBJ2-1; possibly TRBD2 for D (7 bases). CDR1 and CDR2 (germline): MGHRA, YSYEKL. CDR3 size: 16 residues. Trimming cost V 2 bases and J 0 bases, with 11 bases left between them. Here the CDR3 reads CASSQRGGFSYNEQFF. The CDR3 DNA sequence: TGCGCCAGCAGCCAAAGGGGGGGGTTCTCCTACAATGAGCAGTTCTTC.

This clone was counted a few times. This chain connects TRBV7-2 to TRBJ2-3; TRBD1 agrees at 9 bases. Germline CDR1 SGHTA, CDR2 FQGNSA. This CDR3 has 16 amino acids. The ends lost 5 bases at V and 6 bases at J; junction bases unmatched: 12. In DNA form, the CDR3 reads TGTGCCAGCAGCCTCACCGGGACAGGGAACGGGGATACGCAGTATTTT. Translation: CASSLTGTGNGDTQYF.

As DNA, the CDR3 is TGTGCCAGCAGCCAAGACCGGGACAGGGGAAGGACTGAAGCTTTCTTT. This gives the protein CASSQDRDRGRTEAFF. The chain links TRBV4-2 to TRBJ1-1; 10 bases match TRBD1. The CDR3 totals 16 residues. CDR1 LGHNA and CDR2 YNFKEQ come from the germline V gene. Unmatched junction bases numbered 6, after V lost 0 bases and J lost 5 bases.

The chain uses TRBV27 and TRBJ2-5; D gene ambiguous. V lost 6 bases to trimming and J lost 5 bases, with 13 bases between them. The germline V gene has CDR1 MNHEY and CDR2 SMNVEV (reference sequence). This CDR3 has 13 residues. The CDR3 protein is CASRIRYEETQYF. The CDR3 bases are TGTGCCAGCAGGATCCGGTATGAGGAGACCCAGTACTTC.

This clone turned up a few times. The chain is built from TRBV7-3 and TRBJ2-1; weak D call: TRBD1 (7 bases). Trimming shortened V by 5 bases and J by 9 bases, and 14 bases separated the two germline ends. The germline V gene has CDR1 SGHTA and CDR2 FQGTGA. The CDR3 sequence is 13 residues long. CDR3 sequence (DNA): TGTGCCAGCAGCCCAGGGGGGATCGGTGAGCAGTTCTTC. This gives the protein CASSPGGIGEQFF.

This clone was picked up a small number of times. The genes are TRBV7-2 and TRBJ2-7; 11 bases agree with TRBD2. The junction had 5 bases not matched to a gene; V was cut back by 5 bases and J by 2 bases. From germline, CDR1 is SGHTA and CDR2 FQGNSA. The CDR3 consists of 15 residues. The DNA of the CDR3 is TGTGCCAGCAGCGTTAGCGGGGGGGCGACCTACGAGCAGTACTTC. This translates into CASSVSGGATYEQYF.

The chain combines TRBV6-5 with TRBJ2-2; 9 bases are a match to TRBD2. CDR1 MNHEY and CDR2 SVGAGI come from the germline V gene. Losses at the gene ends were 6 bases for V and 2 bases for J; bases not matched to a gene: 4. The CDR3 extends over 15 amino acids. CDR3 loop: CASSRLAVNTGELFF. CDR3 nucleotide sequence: TGTGCCAGCAGCCGACTAGCGGTTAACACCGGGGAGCTGTTTTTT.

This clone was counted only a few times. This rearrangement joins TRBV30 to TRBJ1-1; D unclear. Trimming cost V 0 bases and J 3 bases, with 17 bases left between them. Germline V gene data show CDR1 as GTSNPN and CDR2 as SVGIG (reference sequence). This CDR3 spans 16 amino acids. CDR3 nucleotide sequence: TGTGCCTGGAGTGTACACCGGTCAAACCGGGACACTGAAGCTTTCTTT. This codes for CAWSVHRSNRDTEAFF.

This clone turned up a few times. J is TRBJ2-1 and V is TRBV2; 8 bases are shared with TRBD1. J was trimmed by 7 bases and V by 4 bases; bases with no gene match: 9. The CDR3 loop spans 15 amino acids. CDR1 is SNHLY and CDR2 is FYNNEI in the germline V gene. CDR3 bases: TGTGCCAGCAGTGGAATACAGGGGGTGGGTAATGAGCAGTTCTTC. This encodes CASSGIQGVGNEQFF.

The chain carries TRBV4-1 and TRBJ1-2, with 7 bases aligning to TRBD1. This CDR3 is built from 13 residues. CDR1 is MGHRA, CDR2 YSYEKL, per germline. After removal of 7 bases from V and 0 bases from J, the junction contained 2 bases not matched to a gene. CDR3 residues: CASKGTANYGYTF. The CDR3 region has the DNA TGCGCCAGCAAGGGGACAGCTAACTATGGCTACACCTTC.